What follows are 9 T cell receptor beta chains derived from one specimen sequenced in a study of T cell responses to AZD1222 COVID-19 vaccine (dated by TCRdb to about 2021). Library generation was performed with the immunoSEQ multiplex PCR assay. TCRdb carries this immuneACCESS record with in-frame sequences only. Its versions omit some clonotypes, under half of them owing to an unresolved V gene in the studies checked, with the rest unexplained. The table for this sample lists 110,000 to 150,000 clones; approximately 92% of them were counted only once. The biggest ten clones account for roughly 3.1% of the sample. Interpreted using the paper, the time point label stands for: baseline before first vaccination. The specimen comprised peripheral blood, sampled on day 0 of AZD1222 vaccination. All receptors come from an adult in good health.

V usage is TRBV6-5 and J usage is TRBJ1-6, with TRBD1 as a possible D gene (5 bases). Per the germline V gene, CDR1 is MNHEY and CDR2 is SVGAGI. V lost 6 bases and J lost 6, with 15 bases in between. The CDR3 covers 15 residues. CDR3 nucleotides: TGTGCCAGCAGGGGGCCGCAAGCCCCTAATTCACCCCTCCACTTT. Amino acids: CASRGPQAPNSPLHF.

The chain is built from TRBV6-2 or TRBV6-3 and TRBJ2-1; 8 bases match TRBD2. The germline V gene encodes CDR1 MNHEY and CDR2 SVGEGT. V dropped 4 bases and J dropped 0; count of bases not matched to a gene: 5. The CDR3 has 16 amino acids. The CDR3: CASSFLAGSSYNEQFF. DNA of the CDR3: TGTGCCAGCAGTTTTTTAGCGGGGAGCTCCTACAATGAGCAGTTCTTC.

V and J are TRBV24-1 and TRBJ2-1, with D tentatively TRBD2 (6 bases). The CDR3 is made up of 14 amino acids. Looked up from germline, CDR1 is KGHDR and CDR2 is SFDVKD. Trimming removed 1 base at V and 3 bases at J, with 6 bases between. Here the CDR3 DNA reads TGTGCCACCAGTGATTTCGGGAGCTACAATGAGCAGTTCTTC. It translates to CATSDFGSYNEQFF.

Here the CDR3 DNA reads TGCGCCAGCAGCCAAAAGGGACTGCAAGAGACCCAGTACTTC. It is translated as CASSQKGLQETQYF. The genes are TRBV4-1 and TRBJ2-5, with D maybe TRBD2 (6 bases). The CDR3 contains 14 residues. CDR1 is MGHRA, CDR2 YSYEKL, per germline. V gave up 2 bases and J gave up 2 bases, with 9 bases separating them.

The gene calls are TRBV5-1 and TRBJ1-2; D remains ambiguous. The germline V and J ends were trimmed by 4 bases and 0 bases, with 16 bases remaining between them. The length of the CDR3 is 16 residues. CDR1 SGHRS and CDR2 YFSETQ come from the germline V gene. The CDR3 DNA is TGCGCCAGCAGCCCGATAAACCTCGGGTCTAACTATGGCTACACCTTC. Amino acids: CASSPINLGSNYGYTF. The full variable domain, with the rest looked up from reference TRBV5-1 and TRBJ1-2, is KAGVTQTPRYLIKTRGQQVTLSCSPISGHRSVSWYQQTPGQGLQFLFEYFSETQRNKGNFPGRFSGRQFSNSRSEMNVSTLELGDSALYLCASSPINLGSNYGYTFGSGTRLTVV.

The rearrangement links TRBV7-7 to TRBJ2-2, with 9 bases that match TRBD1. CDR1 and CDR2 from the germline V gene are SSHAT and FNYEAQ (reference sequence). The V gene end was trimmed by 3 bases and the J gene end by 1 base; junction bases not matched to a gene: 0. There are 15 residues in the CDR3. The CDR3 DNA follows: TGTGCCAGCAGCTTGGACAGGGGGAACACCGGGGAGCTGTTTTTT. Protein: CASSLDRGNTGELFF.

Comments on this clone: A read error may produce the germline difference seen at one junction end. The V call is TRBV18, the J call TRBJ1-5; D not resolved. This CDR3 contains 17 residues. The germline CDR1 and CDR2 sequences are KGHSH and LQKENI. CDR3 region: CASSPREGRINNQPQHF. The DNA of the CDR3 is TGTGCCAGCTCTCCACGGGAAGGGAGGATTAACAATCAGCCCCAGCATTTT.

The CDR3 spells CASSFLGGAPNTEAFF. The CDR3 DNA sequence: TGTGCCAGCAGTTTTTTAGGGGGGGCGCCGAACACTGAAGCTTTCTTT. The chain couples TRBV28 to TRBJ1-1; maybe TRBD1 (6 bases). The germline V and J ends were trimmed by 3 bases and 1 base, with 15 bases remaining between them. Germline CDR1 and CDR2: MDHEN and SYDVKM. CDR3 length: 16 amino acids. Supplemented by reference TRBV28 and TRBJ1-1, the full variable domain reads DVKVTQSSRYLVKRTGEKVFLECVQDMDHENMFWYRQDPGLGLRLIYFSYDVKMKEKGDIPEGYSVSREKKERFSLILESASTNQTSMYLCASSFLGGAPNTEAFFGQGTRLTVV.

The CDR3 DNA is TGTGCCTTCACTGCAGGGACTACTAACTATGGCTACACCTTC. Residues: CAFTAGTTNYGYTF. This chain connects TRBV27 to TRBJ1-2; possible D gene TRBD1, 5 bases. CDR3 length equals 14 residues. CDR1 and CDR2 (germline): MNHEY, SMNVEV (reference sequence). V shed 11 bases and J shed 0 bases, with 16 bases lying between them.